This TCR beta chain was recorded in a study of cytomegalovirus exposure and HLA in healthy donors. The study, taken as a whole, reports: Analyses of presence and absence presupposed an approximately uniform sequencing depth across donors. Listed as cytomegalovirus-associated were 164 TCR beta chains. TCR beta chains associated with HLA were, in a later analysis, more clonally expanded than equally common others. By a later analysis, the bulk of CMV-associated TCR beta chains appeared HLA-restricted.

Remarks on this clone: What it binds is not known.

It was with 60 Vbeta and 13 Jbeta primers that the PCR ran. Libraries were prepared by immunoSEQ multiplex PCR; TCRdb keeps only in-frame clonotypes and omits some of them. Here the sample spans roughly 160,000 clones, approximately 75% being singletons. The CDR3 has 15 amino acids. Germline assignment: CDR1 MGHRA and CDR2 YSYEKL. Trimming took 4 bases from V and 5 from J; bases not matched to a gene: 9. The specimen sequenced was PBMCs. This chain uses TRBV4-1 with TRBJ2-7; 9 bases are a match to TRBD1. The receptor was isolated from a girl aged 5 to 17 in good health and CMV-seronegative. The CDR3, as DNA: TGCGCCAGCAGCCGATTCCGGGACAGGGTCCACGAGCAGTACTTC. Encoded protein: CASSRFRDRVHEQYF.